Below, 18 T cell receptor beta chains from the same sample are listed, as sequenced in a study of blood T cell repertoires in COVID-19. Using immunoSEQ multiplex PCR, the repertoire was profiled, and TCRdb retains in-frame clones only, with some absent. Among 150,000 to 200,000 clones listed, about nine tenths were seen once. Specimen: PBMCs or T cells enriched from blood (not recorded which). These receptors were collected from a young woman who had recovered from COVID-19.

This chain connects TRBV30 to TRBJ2-1; no clear D gene. Trimming took off 5 bases at V and 7 bases at J, with 9 bases between the two ends. The CDR3 totals 11 residues. Germline loops: CDR1 GTSNPN, CDR2 SVGIG (reference sequence). The CDR3 region has the DNA TGTGCCTGGGGCCACTATAATGAGCAGTTCTTC. This codes for CAWGHYNEQFF.

This clone appeared once. J is TRBJ2-7 and V is TRBV5-1; the D is unclear. V lost 0 bases and J lost 2, with 9 bases in between. The germline CDR1 and CDR2 sequences are SGHRS and YFSETQ. The CDR3 covers 14 residues. The CDR3 here is CASSLGASPYEQYF. The CDR3 DNA reads as TGCGCCAGCAGCTTGGGGGCCAGCCCCTACGAGCAGTACTTC.

This sequence joins TRBV20-1 and TRBJ2-7; possibly TRBD2 for D (6 bases). Germline CDR1 is DFQATT and CDR2 is SNEGSKA (reference sequence). V lost 3 bases, J lost 3 bases, and 9 bases lay in between. This CDR3 is built from 12 residues. The CDR3, as DNA: TGCAGTGCTAGTAGGAGGGGCTACGAGCAGTACTTC. Translation: CSASRRGYEQYF.

The chain joins TRBV27 to TRBJ2-5, with 9 bases lining up with TRBD2. Germline assignment: CDR1 MNHEY and CDR2 SMNVEV (reference sequence). CDR3 length: 15 amino acids. Losses at the gene ends were 3 bases for V and 5 bases for J; bases not matched to a gene: 7. The CDR3 region is CASSLGAGGLETQYF. The CDR3 DNA is TGTGCCAGCAGTTTGGGAGCGGGGGGATTGGAGACCCAGTACTTC.

The chain is built from TRBV21-1 and TRBJ2-1; TRBD1, the table's D call, lacks a check against the DNA. TRBV21-1 has pseudogene status. The CDR3 runs 15 residues. As DNA, the CDR3 is TGTGCCAGCAGCAGCAACGGACAGGGCGATAGGGAGCAGTTCTTC. The encoded protein is CASSSNGQGDREQFF.

The chain combines TRBV27 with TRBJ2-2; a weak D match, TRBD2 (6 bases). V lost 3 bases and J 6 bases, leaving 17 bases between the germline ends. Germline V CDR1 and CDR2: MNHEY, SMNVEV (reference sequence). This CDR3 region has 16 residues. The CDR3 nucleotides are TGTGCCAGCAGTTTTTTTCGGAGGGAGAAGGCCGGGGAGCTGTTTTTT. This codes for CASSFFRREKAGELFF.

The chain joins TRBV6-2 or TRBV6-3 to TRBJ2-7; TRBD2 might be the D (6 bases). Germline V gene data show CDR1 as MNHEY and CDR2 as SVGEGT. V lost 2 bases to trimming and J lost 4 bases, with 9 bases between them. The CDR3 contains 13 residues. This CDR3 is CASSYVAGYEQYF. CDR3 DNA: TGTGCCAGCAGTTACGTCGCGGGGTACGAGCAGTACTTC.

V usage is TRBV4-2 and J usage is TRBJ1-2; D is possibly TRBD1 (5 bases). Germline CDR1 is LGHNA and CDR2 is YNFKEQ. Deletions cut 0 bases from V and 4 bases from J, with 12 bases between. The CDR3 is made up of 15 amino acids. This CDR3 is CASSQEEGSAYGYTF. CDR3 nucleotides: TGTGCCAGCAGCCAAGAGGAGGGGTCCGCCTATGGCTACACCTTC.

This rearrangement joins TRBV6-2 or TRBV6-3 to TRBJ1-5; no reliable D call. Germline CDR1 MNHEY, CDR2 SVGEGT. V was trimmed by 2 bases and J by 4 bases, leaving 6 bases between them. CDR3 length: 13 amino acids. CDR3 sequence: CASSYEGNQPQHF. CDR3 nucleotides: TGTGCCAGCAGTTACGAGGGAAATCAGCCCCAGCATTTT.

This sequence joins TRBV11-3 and TRBJ2-1; 10 bases line up with TRBD2. Germline assignment: CDR1 SGHNT and CDR2 YENEEA. This CDR3 is 17 amino acids long. V lost 2 bases and J lost 3; bases outside the gene matches: 7. In DNA form, the CDR3 reads TGTGCCAGCAGCTTAAGAAGGGGACTAGCGTACTACAATGAGCAGTTCTTC. It specifies CASSLRRGLAYYNEQFF.

J is TRBJ2-7 and V is TRBV6-5; 9 bases are shared with TRBD2. From germline, CDR1 is MNHEY and CDR2 SVGAGI. V lost 7 bases, J lost 6 bases, and 13 bases stayed unmatched. This CDR3 has 15 amino acids. CDR3 sequence (DNA): TGTGCCAGCACTGTAATAGCGGGAGAAAGGAGCGAGCAGTACTTC. This codes for CASTVIAGERSEQYF.

The J gene is TRBJ2-7, the V gene TRBV9; 8 bases map to TRBD1. The V and J ends lost 0 bases and 9 bases, in that order; junction bases with no gene match: 8. CDR3 size: 14 residues. The germline V gene has CDR1 SGDLS and CDR2 YYNGEE. The CDR3 nucleotides are TGTGCCAGCAGCGTAGAACCAGGGGGCGCCAGGCAGTACTTC. Translated: CASSVEPGGARQYF.

The genes are TRBV6-5 and TRBJ2-7; TRBD1 agrees at 9 bases. Germline CDR1 MNHEY, CDR2 SVGAGI. This CDR3 has 14 residues. The V and J ends lost 9 bases and 0 bases, in that order; junction bases with no gene match: 6. Written as DNA, the CDR3 is TGTGCCAGTTCCGGGACAGGGCTCTCCTACGAGCAGTACTTC. Protein: CASSGTGLSYEQYF.

The DNA for the CDR3 is TGTGCCAGTAGTGCTAGTGTATCTGGGGCCAACGTCCTGACTTTC. Its protein is CASSASVSGANVLTF. The chain couples TRBV19 to TRBJ2-6; D unclear. The ends were cut back, 5 bases at V and 1 base at J, with 9 bases in the middle. Germline V gives CDR1 LNHDA, CDR2 SQIVND (reference sequence). The CDR3 runs 15 residues.

As regards this clone: At one end, the junction sequence differs from germline, possibly due to a read error. The chain has TRBV6-5 and TRBJ2-7, with D possibly being TRBD1 (6 bases). There are 11 residues in the CDR3. Germline V CDR1 and CDR2: MNHEY, SVGAGI. CDR3 nucleotides: TGTGCCAGCAGTCCTGGGACATTAATGCACTTC. Protein: CASSPGTLMHF.

The gene calls are TRBV7-2 and TRBJ2-1; 7 bases are a match to TRBD1. This CDR3 has 15 residues. The J segment lost 0 bases and the V segment lost 4 bases, leaving 3 bases of the junction unmatched. Germline V gives CDR1 SGHTA, CDR2 FQGNSA. CDR3 protein: CASSSGQSSYNEQFF. In DNA, the CDR3 is TGTGCCAGCAGCTCGGGACAGAGCTCCTACAATGAGCAGTTCTTC.

The chain couples TRBV19 to TRBJ2-7, with 11 nucleotides matching TRBD2. CDR3 size: 16 residues. The V gene's germline CDR1 is LNHDA and CDR2 SQIVND (reference sequence). The V gene end was trimmed by 4 bases and the J gene end by 0 bases; junction bases not matched to a gene: 5. This chain's CDR3 is CASSSKGTSGSYEQYF. Written as DNA, the CDR3 is TGTGCCAGTAGTAGCAAAGGGACTAGCGGCTCCTACGAGCAGTACTTC.

The chain joins TRBV5-4 to TRBJ2-3, with 7 bases matching TRBD2. This CDR3 is built from 16 residues. The germline V gene has CDR1 SGHNT and CDR2 YYREEE (reference sequence). V was pared by 4 bases and J by 0 bases, with 8 bases of the junction left unmatched. CDR3: CASSQSLAASTDTQYF. CDR3 sequence (DNA): TGTGCCAGCAGCCAGAGCCTAGCGGCTAGCACAGATACGCAGTATTTT.